This T cell receptor (beta chain) is from a study of blood T cell repertoires in COVID-19. Across the whole study: Collection of acute and convalescent COVID-19 samples took place in the United States, Italy and Spain. PBMCs, B-cell-depleted T cells, or T cells provided the cDNA or gDNA that made up the material.

Germline V gene sequence: CDR1 SNHLY, CDR2 FYNNEI. CDR3 length equals 14 residues. The V gene end was trimmed by 9 bases and the J gene end by 8 bases; junction bases not matched to a gene: 8. Per the original data handling: Nucleated cell number was recorded as an estimate derived from reference gene primer amplification. The repertoire was sequenced with immunoSEQ multiplex PCR; TCRdb's copy has only in-frame clones and lacks some. V and J calls and clone size follow that table, whereas D and trimming were derived from the DNA. This repertoire shows 45,000 to 55,000 clones, about 63% found once; its top ten account for around 10%.

Source material: peripheral blood. This chain uses TRBV2 with TRBJ1-6, with 9 positions matching TRBD1. The TCR sequence derives from a woman aged 65 to 85 with acute or convalescent COVID-19. The CDR3 sequence is CASTQGALYSPLHF. CDR3 sequence (DNA): TGTGCCAGTACACAGGGGGCTTTGTATTCACCCCTCCACTTT.